The TCR beta chain described here comes from a study of monozygotic twins with inflammatory bowel disease. TCRdb reprocessed the 5' RACE reads, with one entry per CDR3 protein and no DNA. Found here are fewer than 350,000 distinct CDR3 sequences; the top ten clones hold 2% to 2.5%. The germline CDR1 and CDR2 sequences are SGHRS and YFSETQ. The CDR3 loop spans 14 amino acids. This chain connects TRBV5-1 to TRBJ1-5; lacking DNA, the TRBD1 call made by TCRdb goes unchecked. The specimen sequenced was blood. The source of this sequence is a human donor with ulcerative colitis or Crohn's disease, or a healthy co-twin of an affected twin (not recorded which). CDR3 residues: CASSLGGPNQPQHF.